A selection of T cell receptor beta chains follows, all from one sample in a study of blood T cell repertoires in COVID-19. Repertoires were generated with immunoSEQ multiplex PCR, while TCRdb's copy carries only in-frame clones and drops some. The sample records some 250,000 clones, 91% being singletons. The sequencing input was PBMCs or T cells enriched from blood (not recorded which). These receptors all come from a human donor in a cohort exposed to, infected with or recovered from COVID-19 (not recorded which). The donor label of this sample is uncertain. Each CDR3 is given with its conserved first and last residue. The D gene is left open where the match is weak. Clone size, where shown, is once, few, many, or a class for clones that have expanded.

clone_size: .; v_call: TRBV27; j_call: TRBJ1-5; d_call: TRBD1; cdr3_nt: TGTGCCAGCCGTTTAACCACAGGGGGCGGCAATCAGCCCCAGCATTTT; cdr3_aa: CASRLTTGGGNQPQHF
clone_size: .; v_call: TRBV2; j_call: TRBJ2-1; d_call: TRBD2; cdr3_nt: TGTGCCAGCAGAGGGGAGGGGTTCAATGAGCAGTTCTTC; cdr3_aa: CASRGEGFNEQFF
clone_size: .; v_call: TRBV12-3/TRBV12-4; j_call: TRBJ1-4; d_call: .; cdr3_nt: TGTGCCAGCAGTCCCGGGGGAGAAGAAAAACTGTTTTTT; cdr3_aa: CASSPGGEEKLFF
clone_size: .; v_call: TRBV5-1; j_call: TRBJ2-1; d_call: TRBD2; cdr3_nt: TGCGCCAGCACCCAGGGGACTAGTAGTACCAATGAGCAGTTCTTC; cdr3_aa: CASTQGTSSTNEQFF
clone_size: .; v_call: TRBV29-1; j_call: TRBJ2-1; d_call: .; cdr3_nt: TGCAGCGTTGAAGGTGGGGGGAATGAGCAGTTCTTC; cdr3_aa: CSVEGGGNEQFF
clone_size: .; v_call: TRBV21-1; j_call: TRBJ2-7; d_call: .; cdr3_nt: TGTGCCAGCAGTCGGGATTCCTACGAGCAGTACTTC; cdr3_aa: CASSRDSYEQYF
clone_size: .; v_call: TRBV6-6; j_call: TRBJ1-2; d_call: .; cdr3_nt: TGTGCCAGCAGTTACCGGGTGGAAGACTATGGCTACACCTTC; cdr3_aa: CASSYRVEDYGYTF
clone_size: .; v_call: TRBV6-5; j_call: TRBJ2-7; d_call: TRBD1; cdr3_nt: TGTGCCAGCAGAGGAGGGACAGGTCGAAACTACGAGCAGTACTTC; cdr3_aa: CASRGGTGRNYEQYF
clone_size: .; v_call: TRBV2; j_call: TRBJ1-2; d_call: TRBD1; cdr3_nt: TGTGCCAGCAGGTCCCGGACAGGGGGAGGCTATGGCTACACCTTC; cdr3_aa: CASRSRTGGGYGYTF
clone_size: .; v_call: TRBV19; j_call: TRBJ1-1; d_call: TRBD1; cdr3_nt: TGTGCCAGTAGCCCGACCCGACAGGGACTCTCACCTGGGGCGGCTTTCTTT; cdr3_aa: CASSPTRQGLSPGAAFF
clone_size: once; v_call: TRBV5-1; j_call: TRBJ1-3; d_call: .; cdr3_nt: TGCGCCAGCAGCTTGGTTCCAGGGGATGGAAACACCATATATTTT; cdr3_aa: CASSLVPGDGNTIYF
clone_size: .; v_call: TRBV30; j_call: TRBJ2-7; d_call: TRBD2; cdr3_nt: TGTGCCTGGAACCGGGGACTAGCGGGGGATGAGCAGTACTTC; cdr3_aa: CAWNRGLAGDEQYF
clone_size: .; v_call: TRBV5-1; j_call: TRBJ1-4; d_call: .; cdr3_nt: TGCGCCAGCAGCTGGGGGGAGACTAATGAAAAACTGTTTTTT; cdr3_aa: CASSWGETNEKLFF
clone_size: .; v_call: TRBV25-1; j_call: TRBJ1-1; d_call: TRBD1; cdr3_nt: TGTGCCAGCAGTGAATACGGGACAGGGAGGAACACTGAAGCTTTCTTT; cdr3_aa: CASSEYGTGRNTEAFF
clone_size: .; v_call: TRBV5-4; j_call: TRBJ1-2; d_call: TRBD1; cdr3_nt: TGTGCCAGCAGCTTTGGACAGGGTAGAGGAGATGGCTACACCTTC; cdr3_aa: CASSFGQGRGDGYTF
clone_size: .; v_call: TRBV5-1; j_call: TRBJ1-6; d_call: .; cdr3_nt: TGCGCCAGCAGCTCCGCCAGCGGTCAAGGGTCCCTCCACTTT; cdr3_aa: CASSSASGQGSLHF
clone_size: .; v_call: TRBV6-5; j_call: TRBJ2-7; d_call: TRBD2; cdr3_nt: TGTGCCAGCAGTCGTAGCGGGGGGGCCTACGAGCAGTACTTC; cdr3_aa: CASSRSGGAYEQYF
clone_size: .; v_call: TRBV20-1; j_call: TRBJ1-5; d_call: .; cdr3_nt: TGCAGTGCTAGTGGGGGTGGAGGGACGGATAGCAATCAGCCCCAGCATTTT; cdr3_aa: CSASGGGGTDSNQPQHF
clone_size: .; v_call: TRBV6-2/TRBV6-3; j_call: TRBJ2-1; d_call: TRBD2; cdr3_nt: TGTGCCAGCAGGCCTAGTGGGACTAGCGGGGGGGCAGAGCAGTTCTTC; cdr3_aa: CASRPSGTSGGAEQFF
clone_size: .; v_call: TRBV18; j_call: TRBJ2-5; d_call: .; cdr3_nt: TGTGCCAGCTCAAATCAGGAGACCCAGTACTTC; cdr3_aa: CASSNQETQYF
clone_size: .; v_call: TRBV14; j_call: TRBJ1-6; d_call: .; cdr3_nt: TGTGCCAGCAGCTTACCAGGAGGTAATTCACCCCTCCACTTT; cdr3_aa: CASSLPGGNSPLHF
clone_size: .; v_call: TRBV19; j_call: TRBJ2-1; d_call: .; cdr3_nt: TGTGCCAGTAGTCTGCAGCTGGGGAGCTCCTACAATGAGCAGTTCTTC; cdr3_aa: CASSLQLGSSYNEQFF
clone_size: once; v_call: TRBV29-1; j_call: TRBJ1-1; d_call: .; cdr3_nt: TGCAGCGTTGGGCAACAGGGCGGCACTGAAGCTTTCTTT; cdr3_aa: CSVGQQGGTEAFF
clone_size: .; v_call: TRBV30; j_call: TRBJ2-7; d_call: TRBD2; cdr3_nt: TGTGCCTGGAGTCGAGCGGGGGGGCCGTACTACGAGCAGTACTTC; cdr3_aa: CAWSRAGGPYYEQYF
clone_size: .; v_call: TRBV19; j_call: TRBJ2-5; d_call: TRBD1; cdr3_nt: TGTGCCACCGGGACAGGGCAAGAGACCCAGTACTTC; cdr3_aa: CATGTGQETQYF
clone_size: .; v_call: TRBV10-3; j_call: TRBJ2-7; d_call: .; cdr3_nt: TGTGCCATCAGCTCCACGGGATTCTATTACGAGCAGTACTTC; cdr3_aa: CAISSTGFYYEQYF
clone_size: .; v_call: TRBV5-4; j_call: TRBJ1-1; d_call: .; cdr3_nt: TGTGCCAGCAGCTTGGCCAGGGATCGGACTGAAGCTTTCTTT; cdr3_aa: CASSLARDRTEAFF
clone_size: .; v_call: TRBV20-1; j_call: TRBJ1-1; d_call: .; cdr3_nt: TGCAGTGCTAGAGATGAGGGTGAAGCTTTCTTT; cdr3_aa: CSARDEGEAFF
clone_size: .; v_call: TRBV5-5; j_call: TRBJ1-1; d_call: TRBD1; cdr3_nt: TGTGCCAGCACCGTGACAGGGGGCCCCACTGAAGCTTTCTTT; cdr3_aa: CASTVTGGPTEAFF